One sample yielded the 30 T cell receptor beta chains listed below, sequenced in a study of T cell responses to AZD1222 COVID-19 vaccine. Assay used: immunoSEQ multiplex PCR; TCRdb lists only in-frame clones, some missing. The repertoire has more than 95,000 clones, 90% to 95% of them found once; the top ten carry 45% to 50%. The sequenced sample was peripheral blood, obtained on day 0 of AZD1222 vaccination. All receptors come from an adult in good health.

This clone was recorded only once. The chain is built from TRBV2 and TRBJ1-5, with 7 bases that match TRBD1. This CDR3 region has 15 residues. V was clipped by 4 bases and J by 2 bases; unmatched bases: 5. Germline loops: CDR1 SNHLY, CDR2 FYNNEI. The DNA for the CDR3 is TGTGCCAGCAGTGGACAGGGAACAGGCAATCAGCCCCAGCATTTT. As protein: CASSGQGTGNQPQHF.

The rearrangement joins TRBV7-8 to TRBJ1-2, with 7 bases matching TRBD1. Trimming at V came to 5 bases and at J to 3 bases, leaving 9 bases not matched to a gene. There are 15 residues in the CDR3. Germline-derived CDR1 and CDR2 are SGHVS and FQNEAQ. CDR3 nucleotides: TGTGCCAGCAGCCCGATAACGACAGGGCACTATGGCTACACCTTC. Its translation is CASSPITTGHYGYTF.

V usage is TRBV11-2 and J usage is TRBJ1-1; TRBD1 agrees at 10 bases. Looked up from germline, CDR1 is SGHAT and CDR2 is FQNNGV. The CDR3 loop spans 15 amino acids. V was pared by 9 bases and J by 1 base, with 8 bases of the junction left unmatched. The CDR3 DNA is TGTGCCAGTTTGGACAGGGGGTTGGCGAACACTGAAGCTTTCTTT. Protein product: CASLDRGLANTEAFF.

The chain combines TRBV5-6 with TRBJ2-2; D is perhaps TRBD1 (5 bases). V was trimmed by 3 bases and J by 1 base, leaving 10 bases between them. In germline, CDR1 is SGHDT, CDR2 YYEEEE. This CDR3 region has 15 residues. The CDR3 DNA reads TGTGCCAGCAGCTCCGAAGACAGGAACACCGGGGAGCTGTTTTTT. Translated, it gives CASSSEDRNTGELFF. Filled out from reference TRBV5-6 and TRBJ2-2, the complete variable domain reads DAGVTQSPTHLIKTRGQQVTLRCSPKSGHDTVSWYQQALGQGPQFIFQYYEEEERQRGNFPDRFSGHQFPNYSSELNVNALLLGDSALYLCASSSEDRNTGELFFGEGSRLTVL.

This clone has only one observation. The V gene is TRBV6-1, the J gene TRBJ1-1; D is uncertain. CDR3 length: 13 amino acids. Germline V gene sequence: CDR1 MNHNS, CDR2 SASEGT. V was pared by 3 bases and J by 11 bases, with 16 bases between. CDR3 coding DNA: TGTGCCAGCAGTGATAATTTAGGACGGGAGGCTTTCTTT. Translation gives CASSDNLGREAFF.

The rearrangement links TRBV15 to TRBJ2-7, with a weak D call TRBD2 (5 bases). The CDR3 loop spans 13 amino acids. Between the trimmed V and J ends, which lost 11 bases and 7 bases, there was a span of 21 bases. CDR1 is LNHNV and CDR2 is YYDKDF in the germline V gene (reference sequence). Here the CDR3 DNA reads TGTGCCTCCCTGGGAGCGGCTGCCAGGGAGCAGTACTTC. Translating it yields CASLGAAAREQYF.

The chain recombines TRBV19 with TRBJ2-7; TRBD1 aligns across 8 bases. This CDR3 region has 13 residues. V dropped 1 base and J dropped 4; count of bases not matched to a gene: 0. The germline V gene encodes CDR1 LNHDA and CDR2 SQIVND (reference sequence). CDR3 nucleotide sequence: TGTGCCAGTAGTATAGGGACAGGGTACGAGCAGTACTTC. It translates to CASSIGTGYEQYF.

The genes are TRBV2 and TRBJ1-2; no firm D call. The germline gives CDR1 SNHLY, CDR2 FYNNEI. This CDR3 spans 12 amino acids. The V gene lost 9 bases and the J gene lost 3 bases, with 11 bases spanning the gap. The CDR3 region has the DNA TGTGCCAGTAAGGCGGAGGACTATGGCTACACCTTC. Protein sequence: CASKAEDYGYTF.

The V call is TRBV3-1 (or the pseudogene TRBV3-2), the J call TRBJ2-7; tentatively, D is TRBD2 (5 bases). The germline CDR1 and CDR2 sequences are LGHDT and YNNKEL (reference sequence). The CDR3 consists of 15 residues. V lost 3 bases, J lost 7 bases, and 19 bases lay in between. CDR3 in amino acids: CASSHDSARAREQYF. The CDR3 DNA reads as TGTGCCAGCAGCCATGATTCCGCGAGGGCCAGGGAGCAGTACTTC.

The gene calls are TRBV5-6 and TRBJ2-3, with a tentative D call TRBD2 (8 bases). CDR1 is SGHDT, CDR2 YYEEEE, per germline. V lost 4 bases and J 2 bases, leaving 17 bases between the germline ends. The CDR3 loop spans 16 amino acids. This chain's CDR3 is CASSPRGGQYTDTQYF. The CDR3 DNA reads TGTGCCAGCAGCCCCCGGGGGGGACAGTACACAGATACGCAGTATTTT.

The chain is built from TRBV19 and TRBJ1-5, with 7 bases fitting TRBD1. V was clipped by 5 bases and J by 5 bases; unmatched bases: 3. The length of the CDR3 is 13 residues. Germline CDR1 is LNHDA and CDR2 is SQIVND (reference sequence). CDR3 region: CASSATGYQPQHF. The DNA for the CDR3 is TGTGCCAGTAGTGCGACAGGGTATCAGCCCCAGCATTTT. The full variable domain, its missing parts supplied by reference TRBV19 and TRBJ1-5, is DGGITQSPKYLFRKEGQNVTLSCEQNLNHDAMYWYRQDPGQGLRLIYYSQIVNDFQKGDIAEGYSVSREKKESFPLTVTSAQKNPTAFYLCASSATGYQPQHFGDGTRLSIL.

This chain connects TRBV30 to TRBJ2-7; D remains unclear. The V gene lost 2 bases and the J gene lost 1 base, with 3 bases spanning the gap. CDR3 size: 11 residues. Germline lookup yields CDR1 GTSNPN and CDR2 SVGIG (reference sequence). CDR3 coding DNA: TGTGCCTGGAGTTCGTCCTACGAGCAGTACTTC. This encodes CAWSSSYEQYF.

DNA of the CDR3: TGCGCCAGCAGCTCAATGAGCTCCTACGAGCAGTACTTC. It translates to CASSSMSSYEQYF. V gene TRBV5-1 combines with J gene TRBJ2-7; D call uncertain. Germline V lookup: CDR1 SGHRS, CDR2 YFSETQ. The CDR3 contains 13 residues. Trimming took 3 bases from V and 0 from J, leaving 7 bases between them.

The chain recombines TRBV4-3 with TRBJ2-2, with TRBD2 matching 11 bases. CDR3 length: 17 amino acids. Looked up from germline, CDR1 is LGHNA and CDR2 is YSLEER. Trimming removed 0 bases from V and 5 bases from J; junction bases left unmatched: 5. CDR3 coding DNA: TGCGCCAGCAGCCAAGATATACTAGCGGGAGAGACCGGGGAGCTGTTTTTT. It specifies CASSQDILAGETGELFF.

The chain links TRBV2 to TRBJ1-2, with D unclear. Trimming removed 2 bases from V and 8 bases from J, with 12 bases in between. The CDR3 has 13 residues. Germline lookup yields CDR1 SNHLY and CDR2 FYNNEI. The CDR3 loop is CASSESWSKGYTF. The CDR3 coding sequence is TGTGCCAGCAGTGAAAGTTGGAGTAAGGGCTACACCTTC.

J is TRBJ2-5 and V is TRBV18; possibly TRBD1 or TRBD2 for D (5 bases each). The V gene's germline CDR1 is KGHSH and CDR2 LQKENI. V lost 6 bases and J 4 bases, leaving 12 bases between the germline ends. The CDR3 is 13 residues long. The DNA for the CDR3 is TGTGCCAGCTCGCCCACTAGGGGAGAGACCCAGTACTTC. This encodes CASSPTRGETQYF.

The CDR3 DNA reads TGTGCCAGCACGGCAGGGAGGAACACTGAAGCTTTCTTT. Translation gives CASTAGRNTEAFF. This chain connects TRBV6-5 to TRBJ1-1; possible D gene TRBD1, 5 bases. Per the germline V gene, CDR1 is MNHEY and CDR2 is SVGAGI. Deletions cut 7 bases from V and 1 base from J, with 10 bases between. The CDR3 has 13 residues.

This clone has more than one count but fewer than ten. The rearrangement links TRBV6-2 or TRBV6-3 to TRBJ2-3; 11 nucleotides align to TRBD2. This CDR3 region has 18 residues. With 4 bases clipped from V and 9 bases from J, the junction kept 18 bases outside the gene matches. Germline-derived CDR1 and CDR2 are MNHEY and SVGEGT. The CDR3, as DNA: TGTGCCAGCAGTTGGACGATCGATAGCGGGAGGGACTTGGGGACGCAGTATTTT. Amino acids: CASSWTIDSGRDLGTQYF.

The chain has TRBV11-2 and TRBJ1-1; D perhaps matches TRBD1 (5 bases). The CDR3 is 13 residues long. The V end lost 5 bases, the J end lost 3 bases, and 10 bases lay between the germline ends. The germline V gene encodes CDR1 SGHAT and CDR2 FQNNGV. CDR3 region: CASSTGRDTEAFF. As DNA, the CDR3 is TGTGCCAGCAGCACGGGACGGGACACTGAAGCTTTCTTT.

The chain carries TRBV11-2 and TRBJ2-1; D possibly corresponds to TRBD2 (6 bases). V was shortened by 0 bases and J by 4 bases, with 19 bases between the two germline ends. CDR1 SGHAT and CDR2 FQNNGV come from the germline V gene. This CDR3 region has 18 residues. CDR3 in DNA: TGTGCCAGCAGCTTAGAGTACGGTTCCGGGGGTAGGTACAATGAGCAGTTCTTC. Its translation: CASSLEYGSGGRYNEQFF.

This chain links TRBV7-2 with TRBJ2-1; TRBD2 matches 13 bases. Unmatched junction bases numbered 10, after V lost 5 bases and J lost 12 bases. The CDR3 consists of 15 residues. CDR1 is SGHTA and CDR2 is FQGNSA in the germline V gene. The CDR3 nucleotides are TGTGCCAGCAGCCCAGGGACTAGCGGGGCCTGGGGGCAGTTCTTC. It codes for CASSPGTSGAWGQFF.

CDR3 DNA: TGCGCCAGCAGCCAGACAGGGGCCGGCAATCAGCCCCAGCATTTT. It is translated as CASSQTGAGNQPQHF. This chain links TRBV5-1 with TRBJ1-5; 8 bases match TRBD1. The germline gives CDR1 SGHRS, CDR2 YFSETQ. Trimming at V came to 4 bases and at J to 2 bases, leaving 5 bases not matched to a gene. This CDR3 is built from 15 residues.

V and J are TRBV2 and TRBJ2-1, with a weak D call TRBD2 (5 bases). There are 15 residues in the CDR3. Germline-derived CDR1 and CDR2 are SNHLY and FYNNEI. The ends were cut back, 7 bases at V and 7 bases at J, with 20 bases in the middle. CDR3 DNA: TGTGCCAGCACCAGAGAAGCTACTACGGGGAATGAGCAGTTCTTC. Translated: CASTREATTGNEQFF. The whole variable domain, filled in from reference TRBV2 and TRBJ2-1, reads EPEVTQTPSHQVTQMGQEVILRCVPISNHLYFYWYRQILGQKVEFLVSFYNNEISEKSEIFDDQFSVERPDGSNFTLKIRSTKLEDSAMYFCASTREATTGNEQFFGPGTRLTVL.

This chain connects TRBV7-2 to TRBJ1-2, with 7 bases fitting TRBD1. With V trimmed by 1 base and J by 1 base, 3 bases remained unmatched. This CDR3 has 15 amino acids. The germline V gene has CDR1 SGHTA and CDR2 FQGNSA. CDR3 residues: CASSLGTGYNYGYTF. CDR3 sequence (DNA): TGTGCCAGCAGCTTAGGGACAGGATATAACTATGGCTACACCTTC. The full variable domain, with the rest looked up from reference TRBV7-2 and TRBJ1-2, is GAGVSQSPSNKVTEKGKDVELRCDPISGHTALYWYRQSLGQGLEFLIYFQGNSAPDKSGLPSDRFSAERTGGSVSTLTIQRTQQEDSAVYLCASSLGTGYNYGYTFGSGTRLTVV.

The J gene is TRBJ1-5, the V gene TRBV28; D unresolved. Germline V gene lookup returns CDR1 MDHEN and CDR2 SYDVKM. The CDR3 loop spans 12 amino acids. Trimming removed 7 bases from V and 3 bases from J, with 7 bases in between. CDR3 loop: CASIGSNQPQHF. The CDR3 DNA sequence: TGTGCCAGCATCGGATCCAATCAGCCCCAGCATTTT.

The gene calls are TRBV9 and TRBJ2-5; the D call may be TRBD1 or TRBD2 (6 bases each). Germline V gene sequence: CDR1 SGDLS, CDR2 YYNGEE. Deletions cut 0 bases from V and 5 bases from J, with 20 bases between. The length of the CDR3 is 17 residues. In DNA, the CDR3 is TGTGCCAGCAGCGTAGGGAGGGGGACGGCCTTTCGGGAGACCCAGTACTTC. Translating it yields CASSVGRGTAFRETQYF.

This chain uses TRBV2 with TRBJ1-1, with D hard to call. Germline CDR1 is SNHLY and CDR2 is FYNNEI. V shed 7 bases and J shed 5 bases, with 5 bases lying between them. The CDR3 is 10 amino acids. CDR3 sequence reads: CASTRTEAFF. The CDR3 DNA sequence: TGTGCCAGCACTCGGACTGAAGCTTTCTTT.

This sequence joins TRBV13 and TRBJ2-2, with 12 bases that match TRBD2. V dropped 5 bases and J dropped 7; count of bases not matched to a gene: 8. CDR1 is PRHDT and CDR2 is FYEKMQ in the germline V gene (reference sequence). This CDR3 comprises 16 residues. DNA of the CDR3: TGTGCCAGCAGCCCCGGACTAGCGGGAAGGGTCGGGGAGCTGTTTTTT. Translated: CASSPGLAGRVGELFF.

The chain is built from TRBV28 and TRBJ2-7; 11 nucleotides agree with TRBD2. The ends lost 4 bases at V and 2 bases at J; junction bases unmatched: 1. The CDR3 is 14 residues long. Germline V gene data show CDR1 as MDHEN and CDR2 as SYDVKM. The chain's CDR3 is CASSSLAGAYEQYF. DNA for the CDR3: TGTGCCAGCAGTTCACTAGCGGGAGCCTACGAGCAGTACTTC.

The count of this clone is one. This chain uses TRBV5-1 with TRBJ1-4; D ambiguous. The CDR3 spans 15 residues. Germline V gives CDR1 SGHRS, CDR2 YFSETQ. V lost 3 bases and J lost 3, with 12 bases in between. Here the CDR3 DNA reads TGCGCCAGCAGCTCGAATAGCGGGGCTAATGAAAAACTGTTTTTT. Its translation is CASSSNSGANEKLFF.